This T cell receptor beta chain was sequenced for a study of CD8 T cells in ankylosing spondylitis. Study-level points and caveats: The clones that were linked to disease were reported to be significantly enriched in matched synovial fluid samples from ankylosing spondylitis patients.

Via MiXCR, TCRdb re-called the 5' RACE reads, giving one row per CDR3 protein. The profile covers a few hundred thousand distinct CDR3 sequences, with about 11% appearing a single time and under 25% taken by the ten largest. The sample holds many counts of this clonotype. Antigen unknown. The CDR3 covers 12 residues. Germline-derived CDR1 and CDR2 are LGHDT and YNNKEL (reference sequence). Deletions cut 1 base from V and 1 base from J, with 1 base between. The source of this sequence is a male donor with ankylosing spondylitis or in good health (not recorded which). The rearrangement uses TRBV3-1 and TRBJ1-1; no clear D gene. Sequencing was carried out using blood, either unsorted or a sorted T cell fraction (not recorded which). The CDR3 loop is CASSQANTEAFF. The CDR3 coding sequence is TGTGCCAGCAGCCAAGCGAACACTGAAGCTTTCTTT.